This TCR beta chain was captured in a study of T-cell memory formation after mild COVID-19. One entry per CDR3 protein results from TCRdb running MiXCR on the 5' RACE reads. The table records 580,000 or so distinct CDR3 sequences, approximately 15% of them present only once. The V gene's germline CDR1 is SGDLS and CDR2 YYNGEE. The length of the CDR3 is 19 residues. V gave up 0 bases and J gave up 0 bases; unmatched junction bases: 4. The origin of this receptor is an adult woman who had mild COVID-19 (a few samples of this study predate the infection). Cell type and time point are not known. V gene TRBV9 combines with J gene TRBJ2-2, with 14 bases aligning to TRBD2. Material for sequencing was PBMCs or a T cell subset sorted from them (not recorded which). Here the CDR3 reads CASSVEGTSGRPNTGELFF. CDR3 sequence (DNA): TGTGCCAGCAGCGTAGAGGGGACTAGCGGGAGACCGAACACCGGGGAGCTGTTTTTT. Full variable domain (rest looked up from reference TRBV9 and TRBJ2-2): DSGVTQTPKHLITATGQRVTLRCSPRSGDLSVYWYQQSLDQGLQFLIQYYNGEERAKGNILERFSAQQFPDLHSELNLSSLELGDSALYFCASSVEGTSGRPNTGELFFGEGSRLTVL.